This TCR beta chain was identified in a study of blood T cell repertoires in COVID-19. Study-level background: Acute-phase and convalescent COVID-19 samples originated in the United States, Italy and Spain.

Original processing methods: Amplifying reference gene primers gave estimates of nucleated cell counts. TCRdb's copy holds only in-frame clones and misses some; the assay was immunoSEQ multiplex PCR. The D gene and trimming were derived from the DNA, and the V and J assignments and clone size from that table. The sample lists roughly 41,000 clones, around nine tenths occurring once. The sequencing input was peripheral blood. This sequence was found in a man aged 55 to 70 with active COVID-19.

The CDR3 bases are TGTGCCAGCAGCCAAGTCTCCGGACAAGAGTACTTC. This encodes CASSQVSGQEYF. The rearrangement links TRBV3-1 (or the pseudogene TRBV3-2) to TRBJ2-4, with TRBD1 as a possible D gene (5 bases). There are 12 residues in the CDR3. V dropped 1 base and J dropped 14 bases, with 12 bases sitting between them. Germline V gene sequence: CDR1 LGHDT, CDR2 YNNKEL (reference sequence).